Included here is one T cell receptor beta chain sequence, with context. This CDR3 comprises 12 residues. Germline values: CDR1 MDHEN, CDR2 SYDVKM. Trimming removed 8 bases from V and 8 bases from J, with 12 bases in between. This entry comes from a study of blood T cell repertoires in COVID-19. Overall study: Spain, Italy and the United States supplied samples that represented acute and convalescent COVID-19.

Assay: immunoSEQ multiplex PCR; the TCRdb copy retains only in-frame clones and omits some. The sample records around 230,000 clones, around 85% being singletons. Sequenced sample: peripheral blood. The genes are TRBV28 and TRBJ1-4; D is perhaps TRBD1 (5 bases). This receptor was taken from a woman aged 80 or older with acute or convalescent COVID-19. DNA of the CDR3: TGTGCCAGCGCAGGGAATTGGGAAAAACTGTTTTTT. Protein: CASAGNWEKLFF.